The 10 T cell receptor beta chains listed next were all sequenced from one sample in a study of control samples from healthy donors and cancer patients (dated by TCRdb to about 2020). Library creation used the immunoSEQ multiplex PCR assay. As stored in TCRdb, this immuneACCESS dataset retains in-frame rearrangements with V and J assigned. A fraction of the clones does not appear; measured against another copy, unresolved V genes explain less than half of the discrepancy, and the remainder lacks a known reason. The table for this sample lists about 190,000 clones; 91% of them were counted only once. Less than 2% of the sample is held by the ten biggest clonotypes. Sequences were obtained from blood. The receptors derive from a man aged 25-45 years in good health.

The chain carries TRBV19 and TRBJ1-6; D might be TRBD1 (5 bases). The germline V gene has CDR1 LNHDA and CDR2 SQIVND (reference sequence). Trimming left V 6 bases short and J 5 bases short, with 14 bases between. There are 15 residues in the CDR3. CDR3 bases: TGTGCCAGTAGGATGGACGGGACTGATAATTCACCCCTCCACTTT. Its translation is CASRMDGTDNSPLHF.

This clone was seen a few times. This chain uses TRBV4-1 with TRBJ1-6; D is possibly TRBD1 (6 bases). The CDR3 has 21 residues. Germline CDR1 is MGHRA and CDR2 is YSYEKL. Trimming removed 1 base at V and 3 bases at J, with 25 bases between. For the CDR3, the DNA is TGCGCCAGCAGCCAAGTCGCCGAAAAAGGAAAACAGGGAGTCTATAATTCACCCCTCCACTTT. Protein product: CASSQVAEKGKQGVYNSPLHF.

V is TRBV27 and J is TRBJ1-6; D possibly corresponds to TRBD1 (5 bases). The CDR3 totals 15 residues. Germline V gives CDR1 MNHEY, CDR2 SMNVEV (reference sequence). The ends were cut back, 6 bases at V and 7 bases at J, with 16 bases in the middle. The CDR3 is CASRLDSLVNSPLHF. The CDR3 bases are TGTGCCAGCAGACTCGACAGTCTGGTCAATTCACCCCTCCACTTT.

V gene TRBV5-1 combines with J gene TRBJ2-1; possible D gene TRBD2, 7 bases. Germline V gives CDR1 SGHRS, CDR2 YFSETQ. The CDR3 totals 17 residues. The V end lost 0 bases, the J end lost 5 bases, and 18 bases lay between the germline ends. The CDR3 DNA reads as TGCGCCAGCAGCTTGGCCCCGGTCGGGGGGACAAACAATGAGCAGTTCTTC. The encoded protein is CASSLAPVGGTNNEQFF.

V usage is TRBV7-2 and J usage is TRBJ1-2; 7 nucleotides align to TRBD1. The length of the CDR3 is 15 residues. V dropped 4 bases and J dropped 5; count of bases not matched to a gene: 10. CDR1 and CDR2 from the germline V gene are SGHTA and FQGNSA. CDR3 nucleotide sequence: TGTGCCAGCAGCTCAGGGGGGGGATCGGGTTATGGCTACACCTTC. As protein: CASSSGGGSGYGYTF.

This clone is a singleton in its sample. The chain couples TRBV6-2 or TRBV6-3 to TRBJ2-3, with 10 bases that match TRBD2. V gave up 2 bases and J gave up 5 bases; unmatched junction bases: 4. The CDR3 totals 15 residues. Germline CDR1 is MNHEY and CDR2 is SVGEGT. CDR3 region: CASSYVAGGKDTQYF. As DNA, the CDR3 is TGTGCCAGCAGTTACGTAGCGGGGGGCAAAGATACGCAGTATTTT.

V usage is TRBV6-4 and J usage is TRBJ2-1, with D unresolved. V lost 0 bases and J 6 bases, leaving 9 bases between the germline ends. Germline-derived CDR1 and CDR2 are MRHNA and SNTAGT. The CDR3 consists of 14 residues. CDR3 in DNA: TGTGCCAGCAGTGACTCGAGGCGGCGCAATGAGCAGTTCTTC. It encodes CASSDSRRRNEQFF.

The chain carries TRBV7-2 and TRBJ2-3; D ambiguous. Per the germline V gene, CDR1 is SGHTA and CDR2 is FQGNSA. The V end was cut by 4 bases, the J end by 4 bases, with 6 bases between. The CDR3 spans 12 residues. The chain's CDR3 is CASSSFSDTQYF. The CDR3 DNA is TGTGCCAGCAGCTCCTTCTCAGATACGCAGTATTTT.

The chain couples TRBV20-1 to TRBJ2-7; D possibly corresponds to TRBD1 (5 bases). Per the germline V gene, CDR1 is DFQATT and CDR2 is SNEGSKA (reference sequence). Trimming removed 6 bases at V and 5 bases at J, with 11 bases between. This CDR3 region has 11 residues. The CDR3 coding sequence is TGCAGTGCCTATGGGGCCCACGAGCAGTACTTC. Translation: CSAYGAHEQYF.

J is TRBJ2-1 and V is TRBV27; TRBD2 matches at 10 bases. V lost 5 bases, J lost 7 bases, and 11 bases stayed unmatched. The CDR3 totals 16 residues. The germline V gene encodes CDR1 MNHEY and CDR2 SMNVEV (reference sequence). Written as DNA, the CDR3 is TGTGCCAGCAGTAGGAGAGCGGGGGGGCCGGAAAATGAGCAGTTCTTC. This gives the protein CASSRRAGGPENEQFF.